The 27 T cell receptor beta chains below come from one sample, sequenced in a study of blood T cell repertoires in COVID-19. Clones were read by immunoSEQ multiplex PCR, and TCRdb kept only the in-frame ones, dropping some. The sample carries under 65,000 clones, 91% recorded once. The sample was peripheral blood. Receptors originate from a human donor in a cohort sampled during active COVID-19.

The genes are TRBV30 and TRBJ1-1, with TRBD1 identical over 7 bases. The germline V gene encodes CDR1 GTSNPN and CDR2 SVGIG (reference sequence). V gave up 2 bases and J gave up 13 bases; unmatched junction bases: 16. The CDR3 has 14 amino acids. CDR3 sequence reads: CAWSSLRQGVRLFF. For the CDR3, the DNA is TGTGCCTGGAGTTCCCTTCGACAGGGTGTGCGGCTTTTCTTT.

The CDR3 spells CASSYGRENTQYF. The CDR3 region has the DNA TGTGCCAGCAGTTACGGGAGGGAAAATACGCAGTATTTT. The V and J genes are TRBV6-5 and TRBJ2-3; 7 bases match TRBD2. The germline V gene encodes CDR1 MNHEY and CDR2 SVGAGI. The CDR3 covers 13 residues. Losses at the gene ends were 2 bases for V and 7 bases for J; bases not matched to a gene: 3.

This chain connects TRBV29-1 to TRBJ2-2; tentatively, D is TRBD1 (6 bases). The CDR3 is 15 amino acids. CDR1 and CDR2 (germline): SQVTM, ANQGSEA. The ends were cut back, 0 bases at V and 6 bases at J, with 14 bases in the middle. The CDR3 here is CSVEDIHRAAGELFF. DNA for the CDR3: TGCAGCGTTGAAGATATTCACAGGGCGGCCGGGGAGCTGTTTTTT.

The chain is built from TRBV5-1 and TRBJ1-2; 8 positions match TRBD1. Trimming took 4 bases from V and 8 from J; bases not matched to a gene: 7. CDR3 length equals 13 residues. Looked up from germline, CDR1 is SGHRS and CDR2 is YFSETQ. Here the CDR3 DNA reads TGCGCCAGCAGCACTGGACAGGGTGAAGGCTACACCTTC. Translating gives CASSTGQGEGYTF. Full variable domain (outside the CDR3, taken from reference TRBV5-1 and TRBJ1-2): KAGVTQTPRYLIKTRGQQVTLSCSPISGHRSVSWYQQTPGQGLQFLFEYFSETQRNKGNFPGRFSGRQFSNSRSEMNVSTLELGDSALYLCASSTGQGEGYTFGSGTRLTVV.

The rearrangement joins TRBV27 to TRBJ2-7, with TRBD1 identical over 12 bases. The ends lost 0 bases at V and 3 bases at J; junction bases unmatched: 6. The CDR3 length is 17 residues. The V gene's germline CDR1 is MNHEY and CDR2 SMNVEV (reference sequence). The CDR3 loop is CASSLSRDRGLSYEQYF. The CDR3 DNA reads TGTGCCAGCAGTTTATCGAGGGACAGGGGGCTTAGCTACGAGCAGTACTTC.

A single count supports this clone. The chain uses TRBV27 and TRBJ1-1, with TRBD1 matching 10 bases. The trim removed 2 bases at V and 1 base at J, leaving 10 bases unmatched. Germline CDR1 is MNHEY and CDR2 is SMNVEV (reference sequence). The CDR3 is 18 residues long. This chain's CDR3 is CASSLTPTGGMRNTEAFF. The CDR3 region has the DNA TGTGCCAGCAGTTTAACGCCGACAGGGGGCATGAGGAACACTGAAGCTTTCTTT.

V usage is TRBV9 and J usage is TRBJ2-1; 15 positions agree with TRBD2. The CDR3 loop spans 17 amino acids. The ends lost 0 bases at V and 9 bases at J; junction bases unmatched: 7. Germline-derived CDR1 and CDR2 are SGDLS and YYNGEE. The CDR3 bases are TGTGCCAGCAGCGTAGAAGGACTAGCGGGAGGGCCTGGTGAGCAGTTCTTC. Translating gives CASSVEGLAGGPGEQFF.

The chain has TRBV6-2 or TRBV6-3 and TRBJ1-3, with D unclear. This CDR3 is 17 amino acids long. V was cut by 4 bases and J by 3 bases, with 19 bases left in between. The V gene's germline CDR1 is MNHEY and CDR2 SVGEGT. In nucleotides, the CDR3 is TGTGCCAGCAGTTCCCTGCGTCCTGGAGGGAGTGGAAACACCATATATTTT. It codes for CASSSLRPGGSGNTIYF.

The chain carries TRBV28 and TRBJ1-1, with 10 bases fitting TRBD1. V lost 5 bases to trimming and J lost 3 bases; unmatched junction nucleotides: 15. Per germline, CDR1 MDHEN and CDR2 SYDVKM. The CDR3 is 18 amino acids. CDR3 protein: CASSLVYPSGTGDTEAFF. As DNA, the CDR3 is TGTGCCAGCAGTCTAGTTTACCCATCCGGGACAGGGGACACTGAAGCTTTCTTT.

V gene TRBV6-5 combines with J gene TRBJ1-5; TRBD1 matches at 9 bases. This CDR3 has 15 amino acids. Germline V gives CDR1 MNHEY, CDR2 SVGAGI. The J segment lost 3 bases and the V segment lost 5 bases, leaving 5 bases of the junction unmatched. The CDR3 region is CASSRDRANNQPQHF. The CDR3 bases are TGTGCCAGCAGTCGGGACAGGGCAAACAATCAGCCCCAGCATTTT.

The chain combines TRBV14 with TRBJ2-5; 7 nucleotides match TRBD1. With 4 bases clipped from V and 8 bases from J, the junction kept 7 bases outside the gene matches. Per the germline V gene, CDR1 is SGHDN and CDR2 is FVKESK. This CDR3 spans 13 amino acids. The chain's CDR3 is CASSRGTAKTQYF. As DNA, the CDR3 is TGTGCCAGCAGCCGAGGGACAGCGAAAACCCAGTACTTC. Combining the CDR3 with reference TRBV14 and TRBJ2-5 gives the whole variable domain EAGVTQFPSHSVIEKGQTVTLRCDPISGHDNLYWYRRVMGKEIKFLLHFVKESKQDESGMPNNRFLAERTGGTYSTLKVQPAELEDSGVYFCASSRGTAKTQYFGPGTRLLVL.

This clone appeared a single time. The V call is TRBV18, the J call TRBJ1-1; no reliable D call. This CDR3 region has 14 residues. In germline, CDR1 is KGHSH, CDR2 LQKENI. Trimming removed 2 bases from V and 8 bases from J, with 15 bases in between. The CDR3 DNA reads as TGTGCCAGCTCACCAAACTCCGCCCGGAGGGAAGCTTTCTTT. Its protein is CASSPNSARREAFF.

CDR3 DNA sequence: TGCAGTGCTAGTCTCACCGGGACAGGGGCTTTCTATGGCTACACCTTC. It translates to CSASLTGTGAFYGYTF. The genes are TRBV20-1 and TRBJ1-2, with 10 bases that match TRBD1. V shed 3 bases, J shed 4 bases, and the junction held 11 bases outside the gene matches. Germline CDR1 and CDR2: DFQATT and SNEGSKA (reference sequence). The CDR3 runs 16 residues.

A note on this clone: A read error may produce the germline difference seen at one junction end. This chain uses TRBV27 with TRBJ2-7, with D uncertain. Germline V gene data show CDR1 as MNHEY and CDR2 as SMNVEV (reference sequence). The CDR3 sequence is 14 residues long. The CDR3 sequence is CVSSLRYASYEQYF. In DNA form, the CDR3 reads TGTGTCAGCAGTCTAAGATACGCCTCCTACGAGCAGTACTTC.

The V call is TRBV23-1, the J call TRBJ1-5; 8 positions match TRBD1. TRBV23-1 is reported as an ORF; its role is uncertain. With V trimmed by 2 bases and J by 0 bases, 3 bases remained unmatched. This CDR3 contains 16 residues. The CDR3 DNA sequence: TGCGCCAGCAGTCAAGCAGGGGGCAATAGCAATCAGCCCCAGCATTTT. Translation: CASSQAGGNSNQPQHF.

The rearrangement links TRBV28 to TRBJ1-2; 9 bases agree with TRBD1. Germline-derived CDR1 and CDR2 are MDHEN and SYDVKM. This CDR3 is 14 amino acids long. J was trimmed by 8 bases and V by 6 bases; bases with no gene match: 10. DNA of the CDR3: TGTGCCAGCAGATCTCCCGGGACAGGGACCGGCTACACCTTC. It translates to CASRSPGTGTGYTF.

The chain carries TRBV19 and TRBJ2-2, with 9 bases identical to TRBD1. This CDR3 comprises 16 residues. CDR1 and CDR2 (germline): LNHDA, SQIVND (reference sequence). V gave up 4 bases and J gave up 4 bases; unmatched junction bases: 7. Here the CDR3 DNA reads TGTGCCAGTAGTACAGCCCCGGGACAGGGCACCGGGGAGCTGTTTTTT. This codes for CASSTAPGQGTGELFF.

This rearrangement joins TRBV7-9 to TRBJ2-1; 9 bases match TRBD2. There are 17 residues in the CDR3. Germline lookup yields CDR1 SEHNR and CDR2 FQNEAQ (reference sequence). Trimming cost V 4 bases and J 5 bases; bases outside gene matches: 12. The CDR3 region is CASSSRGGGRAHNEQFF. The CDR3 DNA reads TGTGCCAGCAGCTCAAGGGGAGGCGGGAGGGCCCACAATGAGCAGTTCTTC.

V and J are TRBV1 and TRBJ1-1. TRBV1 corresponds to a pseudogene. The CDR3 is 15 amino acids. CDR3 residues: CTSSPRRRGYTEAFF. CDR3 DNA: TGCACCAGCAGCCCCAGGAGGAGGGGATACACTGAAGCTTTCTTT.

On this clone: Other DNA sequences in this specimen translate into the identical CDR3. V gene TRBV5-1 combines with J gene TRBJ1-1; no firm D call. Trimming cost V 2 bases and J 1 base, with 6 bases left between them. The CDR3 contains 13 residues. Per germline, CDR1 SGHRS and CDR2 YFSETQ. CDR3 protein: CASSFRGNTEAFF. The CDR3 region has the DNA TGCGCCAGCAGCTTCCGGGGGAACACTGAAGCTTTCTTT.

The chain links TRBV29-1 to TRBJ2-4; 9 bases are a match to TRBD2. The CDR3 sequence is 18 residues long. Germline V gene sequence: CDR1 SQVTM, CDR2 ANQGSEA. V lost 4 bases, J lost 0 bases, and 13 bases stayed unmatched. The CDR3 loop is CSVGTAGGPGIAKNIQYF. The CDR3 nucleotides are TGCAGCGTTGGTACGGCGGGAGGGCCCGGGATAGCCAAAAACATTCAGTACTTC.

The chain couples TRBV28 to TRBJ1-2, with D possibly TRBD1 on 5 matching bases. Trimming left V 10 bases short and J 2 bases short, with 11 bases between. Germline loops: CDR1 MDHEN, CDR2 SYDVKM. The CDR3 is 12 residues long. The CDR3 DNA sequence: TGTGCCATAGTCCGGGGGAACTATGGCTACACCTTC. Translating gives CAIVRGNYGYTF.

The rearrangement links TRBV3-1 (or the pseudogene TRBV3-2) to TRBJ2-5; D is possibly TRBD1 (6 bases). The germline V gene encodes CDR1 LGHDT and CDR2 YNNKEL (reference sequence). The length of the CDR3 is 16 residues. V gave up 3 bases and J gave up 5 bases, with 19 bases separating them. CDR3 coding DNA: TGTGCCAGCAGCCACACTATAGGGGGAGTAGATGAGACCCAGTACTTC. Protein product: CASSHTIGGVDETQYF.

This chain joins TRBV4-1 and TRBJ2-2; the match to TRBD1 covers 7 bases. The CDR3 is 16 residues long. Trimming cost V 3 bases and J 2 bases; bases outside gene matches: 6. Germline CDR1 and CDR2: MGHRA and YSYEKL. CDR3 nucleotides: TGCGCCAGCAGCCACAGACAGGGAATAAACACCGGGGAGCTGTTTTTT. As protein: CASSHRQGINTGELFF.

The V and J genes are TRBV4-1 and TRBJ2-7; TRBD1 matches 10 bases. CDR3 length: 16 residues. Germline V gives CDR1 MGHRA, CDR2 YSYEKL. J lost 3 bases, V lost 2 bases, and 7 bases had no gene match. The CDR3 protein is CASSQMAGTGVYEQYF. CDR3 bases: TGCGCCAGCAGCCAAATGGCCGGGACAGGGGTCTACGAGCAGTACTTC.

The J gene is TRBJ2-3, the V gene TRBV11-2; TRBD2 agrees at 15 bases. The germline CDR1 and CDR2 sequences are SGHAT and FQNNGV. This CDR3 is built from 18 residues. The V gene end was trimmed by 1 base and the J gene end by 4 bases; junction bases not matched to a gene: 6. CDR3 sequence reads: CASSLGGLAGGTPDTQYF. In nucleotides, the CDR3 is TGTGCCAGCAGCTTAGGGGGACTAGCGGGGGGTACCCCAGATACGCAGTATTTT. Combining the CDR3 with reference TRBV11-2 and TRBJ2-3 gives the whole variable domain EAGVAQSPRYKIIEKRQSVAFWCNPISGHATLYWYQQILGQGPKLLIQFQNNGVVDDSQLPKDRFSAERLKGVDSTLKIQPAKLEDSAVYLCASSLGGLAGGTPDTQYFGPGTRLTVL.

This chain connects TRBV3-1 (or the pseudogene TRBV3-2) to TRBJ1-2; D unclear. Looked up from germline, CDR1 is LGHDT and CDR2 is YNNKEL (reference sequence). Between the trimmed V and J ends, which lost 2 bases and 5 bases, there was a span of 9 bases. This CDR3 is 13 amino acids long. The chain's CDR3 is CASSQRRTYGYTF. CDR3 nucleotides: TGTGCCAGCAGCCAAAGGAGGACTTATGGCTACACCTTC.